This T cell receptor (beta chain) was sequenced in a study of T cell clones after liver transplantation. About the study: Apart from a few HCV-positive recipients, transplants were for non-autoimmune, non-viral reasons. Blood was drawn pre-transplant, before withdrawal, and after full or failed withdrawal.

With V trimmed by 4 bases and J by 1 base, 7 bases remained unmatched. Germline loops: CDR1 PRHDT, CDR2 FYEKMQ (reference sequence). The CDR3 covers 15 residues. Thawed unstimulated PBMCs were FACS-sorted by CD3, CD4 and CD8 into two populations. Generated by immunoSEQ multiplex PCR, the TCRdb table keeps only in-frame clones and is missing some. In the table there are 95,000 to 130,000 clones, roughly nine tenths of which are singletons. This clonotype was obtained from a human patient who received a liver transplant. Some of the T cells may derive from the graft donor. The source material was CD4+ T cells from blood, sampled 12 months after liver transplant. This chain uses TRBV13 with TRBJ2-7; the match to TRBD1 covers 7 bases. The CDR3 sequence is CASSYGQDVSYEQYF. In DNA form, the CDR3 reads TGTGCCAGCAGCTATGGACAGGACGTATCCTACGAGCAGTACTTC. Full variable domain (rest looked up from reference TRBV13 and TRBJ2-7): AAGVIQSPRHLIKEKRETATLKCYPIPRHDTVYWYQQGPGQDPQFLISFYEKMQSDKGSIPDRFSAQQFSDYHSELNMSSLELGDSALYFCASSYGQDVSYEQYFGPGTRLTVT.